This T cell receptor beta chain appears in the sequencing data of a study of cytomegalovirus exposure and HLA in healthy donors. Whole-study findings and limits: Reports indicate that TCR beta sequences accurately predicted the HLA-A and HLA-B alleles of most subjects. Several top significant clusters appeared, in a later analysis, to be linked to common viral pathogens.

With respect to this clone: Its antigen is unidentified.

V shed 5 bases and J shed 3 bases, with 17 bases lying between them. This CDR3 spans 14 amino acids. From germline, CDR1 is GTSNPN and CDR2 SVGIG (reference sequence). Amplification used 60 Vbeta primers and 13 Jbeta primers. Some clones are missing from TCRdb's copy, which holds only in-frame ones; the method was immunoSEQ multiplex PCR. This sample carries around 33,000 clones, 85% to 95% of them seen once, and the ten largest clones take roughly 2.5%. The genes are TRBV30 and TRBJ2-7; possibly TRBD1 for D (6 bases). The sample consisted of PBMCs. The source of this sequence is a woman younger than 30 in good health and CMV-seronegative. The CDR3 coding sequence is TGTGCCTGGGGGGACACCCCACCCCACTACGAGCAGTACTTC. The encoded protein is CAWGDTPPHYEQYF.